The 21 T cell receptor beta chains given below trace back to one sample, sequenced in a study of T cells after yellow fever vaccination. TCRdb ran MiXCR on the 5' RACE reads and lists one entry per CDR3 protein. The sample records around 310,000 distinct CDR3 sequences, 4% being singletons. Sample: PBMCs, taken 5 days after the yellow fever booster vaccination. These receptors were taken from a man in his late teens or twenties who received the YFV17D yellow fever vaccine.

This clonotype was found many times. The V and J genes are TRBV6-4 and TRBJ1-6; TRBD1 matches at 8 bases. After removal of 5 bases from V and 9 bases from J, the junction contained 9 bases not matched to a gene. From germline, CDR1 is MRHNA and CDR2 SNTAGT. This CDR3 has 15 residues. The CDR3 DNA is TGTGCCAGCAGTAAGGACAGGGAGAACGGTTCACCCCTCCACTTT. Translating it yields CASSKDRENGSPLHF.

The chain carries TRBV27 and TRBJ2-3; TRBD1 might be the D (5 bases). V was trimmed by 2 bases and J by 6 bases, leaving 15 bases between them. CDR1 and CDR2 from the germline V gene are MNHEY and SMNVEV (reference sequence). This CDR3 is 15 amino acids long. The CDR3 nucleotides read TGTGCCAGCAGTTTAAGGGGTGGTTATGGGGATACGCAGTATTTT. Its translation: CASSLRGGYGDTQYF.

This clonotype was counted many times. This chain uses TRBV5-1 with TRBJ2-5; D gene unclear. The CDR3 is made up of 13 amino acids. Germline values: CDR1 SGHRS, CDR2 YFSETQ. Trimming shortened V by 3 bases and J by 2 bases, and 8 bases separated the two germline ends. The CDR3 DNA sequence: TGCGCCAGCAGCTACCTGGAGCAAGAGACCCAGTACTTC. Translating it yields CASSYLEQETQYF.

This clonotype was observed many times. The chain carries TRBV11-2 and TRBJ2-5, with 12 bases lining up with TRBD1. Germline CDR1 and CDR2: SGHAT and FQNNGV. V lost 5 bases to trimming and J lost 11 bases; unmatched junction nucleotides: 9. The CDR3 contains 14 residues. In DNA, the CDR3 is TGTGCCAGCAGCGCGAGGGACAGGGGGCTCCCACAGTACTTC. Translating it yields CASSARDRGLPQYF.

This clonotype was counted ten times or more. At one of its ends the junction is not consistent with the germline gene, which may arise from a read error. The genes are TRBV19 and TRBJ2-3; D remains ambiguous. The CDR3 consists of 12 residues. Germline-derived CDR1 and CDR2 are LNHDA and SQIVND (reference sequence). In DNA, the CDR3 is TGCGCCAGCAGCCAGTCGACAGATACGCAGTATTTT. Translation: CASSQSTDTQYF.

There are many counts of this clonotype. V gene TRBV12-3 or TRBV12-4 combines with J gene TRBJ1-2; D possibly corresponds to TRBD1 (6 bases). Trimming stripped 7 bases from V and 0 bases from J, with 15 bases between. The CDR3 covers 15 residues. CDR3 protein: CASNPTGTTNYGYTF. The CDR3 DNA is TGTGCCAGCAACCCGACAGGAACCACTAACTATGGCTACACCTTC.

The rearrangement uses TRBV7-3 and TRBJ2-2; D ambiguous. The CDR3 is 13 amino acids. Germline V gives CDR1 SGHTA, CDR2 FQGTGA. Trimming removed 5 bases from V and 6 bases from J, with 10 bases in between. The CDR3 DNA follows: TGTGCCAGCAGCCCCGGGTTTCCCGGGGAGCTGTTTTTT. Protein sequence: CASSPGFPGELFF.

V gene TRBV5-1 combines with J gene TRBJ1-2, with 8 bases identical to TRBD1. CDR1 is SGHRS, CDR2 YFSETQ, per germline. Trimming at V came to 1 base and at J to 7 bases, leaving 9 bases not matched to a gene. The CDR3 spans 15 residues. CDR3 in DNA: TGCGCCAGCAGCTTGCTACGCGGACAGGGACGTGGCTACACCTTC. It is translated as CASSLLRGQGRGYTF.

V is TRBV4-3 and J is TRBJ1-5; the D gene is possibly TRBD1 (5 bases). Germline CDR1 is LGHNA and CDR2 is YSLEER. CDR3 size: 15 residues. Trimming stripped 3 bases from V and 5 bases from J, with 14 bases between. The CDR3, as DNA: TGCGCCAGCAGCCACGAAGGGGACCCGGATCAGCCCCAGCATTTT. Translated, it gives CASSHEGDPDQPQHF.

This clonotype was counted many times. The CDR3 DNA is TGTGCCAGCAGTGTGAGAGGGGAGACCCAGTACTTC. Its protein product is CASSVRGETQYF. The chain links TRBV7-2 to TRBJ2-5, with D possibly TRBD2 on 5 matching bases. The germline V gene encodes CDR1 SGHTA and CDR2 FQGNSA. V was pared by 6 bases and J by 5 bases, with 10 bases between. The CDR3 runs 12 residues.

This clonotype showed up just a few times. CDR3 residues: CSARDAQGGSPLHF. The CDR3 coding sequence is TGCAGTGCTAGAGATGCACAGGGTGGTTCACCCCTCCACTTT. The chain has TRBV20-1 and TRBJ1-6; D is perhaps TRBD1 (6 bases). Looked up from germline, CDR1 is DFQATT and CDR2 is SNEGSKA (reference sequence). The CDR3 extends over 14 amino acids. Trimming removed 0 bases at V and 9 bases at J, with 12 bases between.

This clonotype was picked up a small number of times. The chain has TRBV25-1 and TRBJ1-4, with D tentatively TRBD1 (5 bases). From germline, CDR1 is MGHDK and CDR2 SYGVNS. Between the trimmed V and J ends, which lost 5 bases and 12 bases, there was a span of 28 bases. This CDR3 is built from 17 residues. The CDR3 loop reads CASSRHPHRGIRGELFF. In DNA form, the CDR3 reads TGTGCCAGCAGTCGCCATCCTCACCGGGGCATTCGGGGAGAACTGTTTTTT.

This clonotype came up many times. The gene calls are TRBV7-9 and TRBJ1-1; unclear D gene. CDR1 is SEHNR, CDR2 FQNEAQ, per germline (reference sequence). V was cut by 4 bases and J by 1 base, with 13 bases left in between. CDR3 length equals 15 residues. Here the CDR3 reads CASSSATPGNTEAFF. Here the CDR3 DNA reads TGTGCCAGCAGCTCCGCAACCCCAGGGAACACTGAAGCTTTCTTT.

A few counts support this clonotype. This CDR3 reads CATRKGPLSYEQYF. Here the CDR3 DNA reads TGTGCCACCAGGAAGGGGCCCCTCTCCTACGAGCAGTACTTC. The chain joins TRBV27 to TRBJ2-7; a possible D gene is TRBD1 (5 bases). Germline-derived CDR1 and CDR2 are MNHEY and SMNVEV (reference sequence). Between the trimmed V and J ends, which lost 10 bases and 0 bases, there was a span of 16 bases. The CDR3 runs 14 residues.

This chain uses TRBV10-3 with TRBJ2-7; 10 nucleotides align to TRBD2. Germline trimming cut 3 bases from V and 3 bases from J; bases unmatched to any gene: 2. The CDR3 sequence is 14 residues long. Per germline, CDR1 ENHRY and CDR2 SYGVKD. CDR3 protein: CAISDRTSGYEQYV. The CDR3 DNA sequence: TGTGCCATCAGTGACCGGACTAGCGGCTACGAGCAGTACGTC.

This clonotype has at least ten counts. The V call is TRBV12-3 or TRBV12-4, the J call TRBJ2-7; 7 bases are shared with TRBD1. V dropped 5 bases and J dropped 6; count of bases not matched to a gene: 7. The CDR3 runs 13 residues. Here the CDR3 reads CASSLGTEAEQYV. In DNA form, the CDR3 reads TGTGCCAGCAGTCTGGGGACAGAGGCCGAGCAGTACGTC.

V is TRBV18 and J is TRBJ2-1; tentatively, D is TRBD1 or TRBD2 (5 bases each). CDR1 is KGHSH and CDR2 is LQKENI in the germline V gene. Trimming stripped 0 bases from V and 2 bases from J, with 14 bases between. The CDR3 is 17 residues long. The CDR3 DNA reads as TGTGCCAGCTCACCACCTATGGGGGAAGACGCCTACAATGAGCAGTTCTTC. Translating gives CASSPPMGEDAYNEQFF. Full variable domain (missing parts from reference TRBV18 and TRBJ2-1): NAGVMQNPRHLVRRRGQEARLRCSPMKGHSHVYWYRQLPEEGLKFMVYLQKENIIDESGMPKERFSAEFPKEGPSILRIQQVVRGDSAAYFCASSPPMGEDAYNEQFFGPGTRLTVL.

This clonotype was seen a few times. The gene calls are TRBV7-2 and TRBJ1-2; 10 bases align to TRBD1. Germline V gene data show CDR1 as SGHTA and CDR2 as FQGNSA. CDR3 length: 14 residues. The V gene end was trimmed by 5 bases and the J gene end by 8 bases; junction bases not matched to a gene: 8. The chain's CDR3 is CASSPGTGVTGYTF. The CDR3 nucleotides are TGTGCCAGCAGCCCTGGGACAGGGGTTACGGGCTACACCTTC. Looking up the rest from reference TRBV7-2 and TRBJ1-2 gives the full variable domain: GAGVSQSPSNKVTEKGKDVELRCDPISGHTALYWYRQSLGQGLEFLIYFQGNSAPDKSGLPSDRFSAERTGGSVSTLTIQRTQQEDSAVYLCASSPGTGVTGYTFGSGTRLTVV.

CDR3 sequence: CASSVRQGSTYEQYF. The CDR3 nucleotides are TGTGCCAGCAGCGTACGACAGGGGTCCACCTACGAGCAGTACTTC. The gene calls are TRBV7-6 and TRBJ2-7, with TRBD1 matching 8 bases. Germline CDR1 reads SGHVS; CDR2 reads FNYEAQ. The CDR3 sequence is 15 residues long. Trimming at V came to 5 bases and at J to 2 bases, leaving 8 bases not matched to a gene.

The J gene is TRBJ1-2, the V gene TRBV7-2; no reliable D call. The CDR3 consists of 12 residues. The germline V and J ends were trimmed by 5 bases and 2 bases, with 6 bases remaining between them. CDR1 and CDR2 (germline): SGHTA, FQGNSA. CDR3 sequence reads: CASSAPNYGYTF. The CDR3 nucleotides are TGTGCCAGCAGCGCTCCAAACTATGGCTACACCTTC.

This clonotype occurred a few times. The CDR3 spells CASSRDGDGEAFF. The DNA for the CDR3 is TGTGCCAGCAGCCGGGACGGGGACGGCGAAGCTTTCTTT. This rearrangement joins TRBV2 to TRBJ1-1; tentatively, D is TRBD1 (5 bases). Germline V gene data show CDR1 as SNHLY and CDR2 as FYNNEI. CDR3 length equals 13 residues. Trimming pared 6 bases from V and 8 bases from J, leaving 16 bases between.